This T cell receptor (beta chain) was observed in a study of T-cell reconstitution after alpha-beta-depleted transplantation in children. Whole-study results and caveats: Certain patients had high TCRbeta diversity at day 60, and it came from recipient T cells and thymic progenitors that survived.

As concerns this clonotype: Its antigen remains unidentified.

Trimming took 3 bases from V and 3 from J, leaving 6 bases between them. Germline V gene data show CDR1 as SGDLS and CDR2 as YYNGEE. There are 12 residues in the CDR3. For TCRbeta, the library was prepared with unique molecular identifiers. MiXCR, applied by TCRdb to the PCR reads, yields one record per CDR3 protein. The top ten clones hold roughly 5% of a sample with approximately 800,000 distinct CDR3 sequences, roughly 16% of them seen once. J is TRBJ2-5 and V is TRBV9; the D is unclear. Specimen: PBMCs, mostly from graft donor cells, collected 360 days after TCRalphabeta/CD19-depleted stem cell transplant. This TCR came from a male patient younger than 18 who had a stem cell transplant for acute lymphoblastic leukemia, so the T cells may come from the graft donor. The CDR3 protein is CASSGFKETQYF. Written as DNA, the CDR3 is TGTGCCAGCAGCGGTTTTAAAGAGACCCAGTACTTC.